The clone carrying this T cell receptor (beta chain) was detected ten times or more. The CDR3 is 13 amino acids. The germline gives CDR1 MDHEN, CDR2 SYDVKM. Trimming cost V 3 bases and J 6 bases, with 9 bases left between them. Hyperthyroidism in the patients, aged 18 to 65, was newly diagnosed and under 2 months in duration. Reasons for excluding patients were uncontrolled infection, other autoimmune disease, pregnancy or lactation. This record comes from a study of T cells in Graves' hyperthyroidism and ophthalmopathy. Using RNA transcripts as the source, TCR beta CDR3 regions were amplified. The study used the HTBI primer set for a first-round RT-PCR of the TCR CDR3. Using its own MiXCR run on the multiplex PCR reads, TCRdb lists one record per CDR3 protein. The sample holds around 520,000 distinct CDR3 sequences; approximately 15% are singletons and the top ten take less than 20%.

This receptor was obtained from a woman aged 18-35 years with Graves' hyperthyroidism. The V gene is TRBV28, the J gene TRBJ1-3; no clear D. Sequencing input: blood. The CDR3 here is CASSLGSQNTIYF. In DNA, the CDR3 is TGTGCCAGCAGTTTGGGCAGCCAAAACACCATATATTTT. Variable domain in full (rest from reference TRBV28 and TRBJ1-3): DVKVTQSSRYLVKRTGEKVFLECVQDMDHENMFWYRQDPGLGLRLIYFSYDVKMKEKGDIPEGYSVSREKKERFSLILESASTNQTSMYLCASSLGSQNTIYFGEGSWLTVV.